This T cell receptor beta chain was recovered during a study of control samples from healthy donors and cancer patients. Measured with immunoSEQ multiplex PCR; TCRdb has only the in-frame clones, and not every one. The data contain approximately 140,000 clones, approximately 94% of them seen just once; the ten biggest clones take up about 12%. CDR3 length: 12 residues. Germline V gene lookup returns CDR1 SGDLS and CDR2 YYNGEE. The germline V and J ends were trimmed by 3 bases and 2 bases, with 3 bases remaining between them. The V and J genes are TRBV9 and TRBJ1-5; D not certain. The TCR originated in a middle-aged man in good health. Sequencing was carried out using blood. The CDR3 loop reads CASSDGNQPQHF. The CDR3 region has the DNA TGTGCCAGCAGCGACGGCAATCAGCCCCAGCATTTT. The full variable domain, completed using reference TRBV9 and TRBJ1-5, is DSGVTQTPKHLITATGQRVTLRCSPRSGDLSVYWYQQSLDQGLQFLIQYYNGEERAKGNILERFSAQQFPDLHSELNLSSLELGDSALYFCASSDGNQPQHFGDGTRLSIL.